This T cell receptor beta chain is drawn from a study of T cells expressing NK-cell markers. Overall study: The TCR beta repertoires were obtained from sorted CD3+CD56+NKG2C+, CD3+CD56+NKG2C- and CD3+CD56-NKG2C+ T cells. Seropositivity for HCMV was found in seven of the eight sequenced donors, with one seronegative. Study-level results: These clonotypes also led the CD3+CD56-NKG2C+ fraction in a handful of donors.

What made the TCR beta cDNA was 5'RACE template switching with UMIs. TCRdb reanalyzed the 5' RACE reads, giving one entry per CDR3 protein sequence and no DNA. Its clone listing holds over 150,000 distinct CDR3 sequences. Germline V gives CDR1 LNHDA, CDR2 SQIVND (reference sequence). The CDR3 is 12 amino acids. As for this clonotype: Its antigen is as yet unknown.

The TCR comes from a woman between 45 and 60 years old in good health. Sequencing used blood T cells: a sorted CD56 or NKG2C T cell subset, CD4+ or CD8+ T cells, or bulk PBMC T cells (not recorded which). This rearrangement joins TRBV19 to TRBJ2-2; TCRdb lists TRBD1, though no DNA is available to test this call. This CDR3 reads CASTLGPGELFF.